This TCR beta chain was found in a study of blood T cells in healthy people across ages. This clonotype was detected only a few times. Every donor gave roughly 9.2 milliliters of peripheral blood. A sample-barcoded 5' primer and a J-beta primer mix were used in a second PCR of roughly 6 to 11 cycles. TCRdb called the 5' RACE reads again in MiXCR, with one record for every CDR3 protein. The sample consists of 1.5 million or so distinct CDR3 sequences, approximately 40% of them appearing once. The CDR3 has 16 residues. Losses at the gene ends were 4 bases for V and 7 bases for J; bases not matched to a gene: 12. CDR1 and CDR2 (germline): MNHEY, SMNVEV (reference sequence).

Sequenced input: blood. The chain carries TRBV27 and TRBJ2-3, with 9 bases identical to TRBD2. This TCR was recovered from a woman under 30 in good health. As DNA, the CDR3 is TGTGCCAGCAGTTCCCCCGGCGGGGGGGCCACCTATACGCAGTATTTT. Its protein product is CASSSPGGGATYTQYF.